By its share, the clone carrying this T cell receptor beta chain is medium-sized. Antigen specificity is unknown. The sample originates from a study of OX40 agonist ivuxolimab in advanced cancers. About the study: Dosing consisted of intravenous ivuxolimab at 0.01 to 10 mg/kg every 2 weeks. Earlier treatment with anti-PD-1, anti-PD-L1 or anti-CTLA-4 was permitted, and roughly 42% had received some.

Regarding the study as a whole: CD8+ T cells were the subset that, on average, had more expanded clones than CD4+. Certain nonresponding patients likewise had low normalized T-cell clonal expansion.

The repertoire was sequenced with immunoSEQ multiplex PCR; TCRdb's copy has only in-frame clones and lacks some. The profile covers about 35,000 clones, with approximately 92% appearing a single time and roughly a third taken by the ten largest. The sequences come from CD4+ or CD8+ T cells sorted from blood, collected in a trial of the OX40 agonist ivuxolimab. This clonotype was sampled from an adult with an advanced solid tumor such as melanoma, head and neck, liver or kidney cancer.

The CDR3 DNA follows: TGTGCCAGCAGCGGTAGCGGGAGCTCCTACAATGAGCAGTTCTTC. Protein sequence: CASSGSGSSYNEQFF. V and J are TRBV9 and TRBJ2-1; 9 bases are shared with TRBD2. Germline V gene lookup returns CDR1 SGDLS and CDR2 YYNGEE. V trimming: 3 bases; J trimming: 0 bases; junction bases outside the gene matches: 1. There are 15 residues in the CDR3.